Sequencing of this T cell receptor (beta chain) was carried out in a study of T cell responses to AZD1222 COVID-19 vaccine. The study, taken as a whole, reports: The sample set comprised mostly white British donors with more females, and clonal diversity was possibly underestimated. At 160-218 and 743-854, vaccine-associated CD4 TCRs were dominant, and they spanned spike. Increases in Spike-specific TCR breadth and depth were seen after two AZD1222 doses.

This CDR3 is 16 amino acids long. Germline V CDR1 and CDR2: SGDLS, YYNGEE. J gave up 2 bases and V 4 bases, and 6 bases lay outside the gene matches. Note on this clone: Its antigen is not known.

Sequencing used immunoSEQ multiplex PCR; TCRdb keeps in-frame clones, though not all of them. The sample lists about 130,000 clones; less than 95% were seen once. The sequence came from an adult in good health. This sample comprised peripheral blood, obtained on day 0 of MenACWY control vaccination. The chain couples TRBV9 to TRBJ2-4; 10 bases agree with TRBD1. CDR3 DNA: TGTGCCAGCAGCCCGACGGACAGGGGGACCAAAAACATTCAGTACTTC. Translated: CASSPTDRGTKNIQYF.